This TCR beta chain was captured in a study of shared clonotypes between healthy human individuals. The CDR3 spans 12 residues. Trimming took 7 bases from V and 2 from J; bases not matched to a gene: 5. CDR1 is SQVTM and CDR2 is ANQGSEA in the germline V gene. Every immunoSEQ plate was one replicate of a subset's evenly spread DNA. Produced via immunoSEQ multiplex PCR; TCRdb's table is partial and in-frame only. The profile shows about 1 million clones, around 76% of them singletons. General observations from the study: An expected dependence of interdonor clonotype sharing on sequencing depth was noted.

Concerning this clone itself: Its antigen remains unknown.

V and J are TRBV29-1 and TRBJ2-7; 7 nucleotides line up with TRBD2. Sequencing used memory CD4+ T cells sorted from blood. Subset noted: CD45RA-negative fraction. The TCR was taken from a man between 18 and 29 years old in good health. The CDR3 bases are TGCAGCGCGGGGAGGGACGCCTACGAGCAGTACTTC. It yields the protein CSAGRDAYEQYF.